Listed below are T cell receptor beta chains from one sample, sequenced in a study of blood T cell repertoires in COVID-19. The repertoire was sequenced with immunoSEQ multiplex PCR; TCRdb's copy has only in-frame clones and lacks some. The table lists some 78,000 clones, roughly 88% of them singletons. Sequencing input: peripheral blood. The receptors stem from a man between 50 and 59 years old with active or convalescent COVID-19. Each CDR3 is given with its conserved first and last residue. The D gene is left open where the match is weak. Where a row states a size, it is once, few, many or the class of an expanded clone; other rows omit it.

clone size	J gene	D gene	V gene	CDR3 DNA	CDR3 protein
-	TRBJ2-3	TRBD2	TRBV29-1	TGCAGCGTTCTGGGACTAGCGGGAGGAAATACGCAGTATTTT	CSVLGLAGGNTQYF
-	TRBJ1-3	TRBD1	TRBV19	TGTGCCAGTAAACAGGGGATCCGGGAAACCATATATTTT	CASKQGIRETIYF
few	TRBJ1-2	-	TRBV24-1	TGTGCCACCAGTGATTTCTTACGGAACTATGGCTACACCTTC	CATSDFLRNYGYTF
-	TRBJ2-1	-	TRBV6-5	TGTGCCAGCAGGCCCACGTCGGGCAATGAGCAGTTCTTC	CASRPTSGNEQFF
-	TRBJ1-2	TRBD1	TRBV7-2	TGTGCCAGCAGCTTATTAGTCCGGGACAGAAGTAGATATGGCTACACCTTC	CASSLLVRDRSRYGYTF
-	TRBJ1-1	-	TRBV3-1/TRBV3-2	TGTGCCAGCAGCCTCCCGGGAATGGGCCTCGGAGCTTTCTTT	CASSLPGMGLGAFF
-	TRBJ1-2	-	TRBV29-1	TGCAGCACCTACCGGGACACACAGTATGGCTACACCTTC	CSTYRDTQYGYTF
-	TRBJ1-1	TRBD1	TRBV7-8	TGTGCCAGCAGCCCCGGGGACAGGGGGTACACTGAAGCTTTCTTT	CASSPGDRGYTEAFF
-	TRBJ1-5	-	TRBV6-5	TGTGCCAGCAGTCCAGACAGAAGCAATCAGCCCCAGCATTTT	CASSPDRSNQPQHF
-	TRBJ2-7	-	TRBV30	TGTGCCTGGGGTGGGGGCCACGGCACCTACGAGCAGTACTTC	CAWGGGHGTYEQYF
-	TRBJ1-2	TRBD1	TRBV5-5	TGTGCCAGCAGCCTAAGGACAGGGTCTAACTATGGCTACACCTTC	CASSLRTGSNYGYTF
few	TRBJ2-5	-	TRBV24-1	TGTGCCACCAGTGATCCTAGGACAGTCAAGGAGACCCAGTACTTC	CATSDPRTVKETQYF
-	TRBJ2-7	-	TRBV6-1	TGTGCCAGCAGTGAACGGGTTCTCTCCTACGAGCAGTACTTC	CASSERVLSYEQYF
-	TRBJ1-1	-	TRBV9	TGTGCCAGCAGCGGACATGTGAACACTGAAGCTTTCTTT	CASSGHVNTEAFF
-	TRBJ2-7	TRBD2	TRBV4-3	TGCGCCAGCAGCCAAGGACTAGCGGGTGCCTACGAGCAGTACTTC	CASSQGLAGAYEQYF
-	TRBJ1-1	-	TRBV28	TGTGCCAGCAGTCCCCTGGGAGGGGGACTCACTGAAGCTTTCTTT	CASSPLGGGLTEAFF
-	TRBJ2-1	TRBD2	TRBV5-4	TGTGCCAGCAGCTTGGAGAGAGCGGGAGTGGATGAGCAGTTCTTC	CASSLERAGVDEQFF
-	TRBJ1-5	-	TRBV7-2	TGTGCCAGCAGCTTATTTACAGGGCTTAGCAATCAGCCCCAGCATTTT	CASSLFTGLSNQPQHF
few	TRBJ2-1	-	TRBV30	TGTGCCTGGAGTGAAACAGGGAGGGGTGAGCAGTTCTTC	CAWSETGRGEQFF
-	TRBJ1-5	-	TRBV6-6	TGTGCCAGCAGTCAACCTATAAGCGCCTATAGCAATCAGCCCCAGCATTTT	CASSQPISAYSNQPQHF
-	TRBJ2-7	TRBD2	TRBV11-2	TGTGCCAGCAGCCAAGCGGGATGGGGGTACGAGCAGTACTTC	CASSQAGWGYEQYF
-	TRBJ2-7	TRBD1	TRBV29-1	TGCAGCGTTTACCCCGGGACAGGGTCCTACGAGCAGTACTTC	CSVYPGTGSYEQYF
-	TRBJ2-1	-	TRBV19	TGTGCCAGTAGTCCGACAGGGGAGGGCAATGAGCAGTTCTTC	CASSPTGEGNEQFF
-	TRBJ2-4	-	TRBV4-1	TGCGCCAGCAGCCGAGCAGGGGCAACCCGGTATGGAAACATTCAGTACTTC	CASSRAGATRYGNIQYF
-	TRBJ2-1	-	TRBV20-1	TGCAGTGCTTATGCGGGCAATGAGCAGTTCTTC	CSAYAGNEQFF
-	TRBJ2-6	-	TRBV19	TGTGCCAGTAGTAACCGACAGGCCGGGTTGGGGGCCAACGTCCTGACTTTC	CASSNRQAGLGANVLTF
-	TRBJ2-2	TRBD1	TRBV19	TGTGCCAGTAGTACCGGGACAGGGTGGGTCACCGGGGAGCTGTTTTTT	CASSTGTGWVTGELFF
-	TRBJ2-6	TRBD1	TRBV23-1	TGCGCCAGCAGTCCCAGACAGGGCCCACCGAGTGGGGCCAACGTCCTGACTTTC	CASSPRQGPPSGANVLTF
-	TRBJ2-2	-	TRBV5-1	TGCGCCAGCAGCTTGGAGGCCGTCAGGTCCCGGACTTTAACCGGGGAGCTGTTTTTT	CASSLEAVRSRTLTGELFF
-	TRBJ2-1	TRBD2	TRBV5-1	TGCGCCAGCAGCTTGGAGGCGGGAGGGATACCCTACAATGAGCAGTTCTTC	CASSLEAGGIPYNEQFF
-	TRBJ1-6	TRBD1	TRBV14	TGTGCCAGCAGCCTCGGACAGGGCCTGAATTCACCCCTCCACTTT	CASSLGQGLNSPLHF
few	TRBJ2-5	-	TRBV6-5	TGTGCCAGCGCGGCCCACGGGGAGACCCAGTACTTC	CASAAHGETQYF
-	TRBJ2-3	-	TRBV5-1	TGCGCCAGCAGCTCGGAGGGCCTGGGCCCAGATACGCAGTATTTT	CASSSEGLGPDTQYF
once	TRBJ2-7	-	TRBV15	TGTGCCACCAGCAGGGACAGCTTCTCCTACGAGCAGTACTTC	CATSRDSFSYEQYF
-	TRBJ1-3	-	TRBV15	TGTGCCACCAGCAGGGGCGCACCAAGCTCTGGAAACACCATATATTTT	CATSRGAPSSGNTIYF
few	TRBJ2-1	TRBD2	TRBV7-8	TGTGCCAGCAGCTCTAGCGGGGTTATACAATATGAGCAGTTCTTC	CASSSSGVIQYEQFF
few	TRBJ2-2	-	TRBV7-6	TGTGCCAGCAGCGTACAGGGTCCCGGGGAGCTGTTTTTT	CASSVQGPGELFF
-	TRBJ2-2	TRBD1	TRBV4-1	TGCGCCAGCAGCCAACCTTTGGACAGGATTGATTCCGGGGAGCTGTTTTTT	CASSQPLDRIDSGELFF
-	TRBJ1-5	TRBD1	TRBV24-1	TGTGCCACCAGTGACCGACGGACAGGACGGAATCAGCCCCAGCATTTT	CATSDRRTGRNQPQHF
-	TRBJ1-5	TRBD1	TRBV6-1	TGTGCCAGCAGTGATTCGGGACAGGGAGGCCAGCCCCAGCATTTT	CASSDSGQGGQPQHF
-	TRBJ1-2	TRBD1	TRBV19	TGTGCCAGTAGTAGAATCGGACAGGGAGGGACTGGCTACACCTTC	CASSRIGQGGTGYTF
-	TRBJ2-5	TRBD2	TRBV14	TGTGCCAGCAGCAATCACCTAGCGGGAGATTTGGAGACCCAGTACTTC	CASSNHLAGDLETQYF
-	TRBJ1-6	TRBD1	TRBV6-5	TGTGCCAGCAGTCGGGGACAGCCCTATAATTCACCCCTCCACTTT	CASSRGQPYNSPLHF
-	TRBJ2-7	-	TRBV11-2	TGTGCCAGCAGCTTAATGGGACTCGGGGAGTACTTC	CASSLMGLGEYF
-	TRBJ2-5	TRBD1	TRBV9	TGTGCCAGCAGCGAAACAGGGGGCCGGATGGAGACCCAGTACTTC	CASSETGGRMETQYF
-	TRBJ2-3	TRBD2	TRBV4-3	TGCGCCAGCAGCCAAGTGGGGGGGAGTACAGATACGCAGTATTTT	CASSQVGGSTDTQYF
few	TRBJ2-2	-	TRBV6-6	TGTGCCAGCAGCCTACGCCTTAACGGGGAGCTGTTTTTT	CASSLRLNGELFF
few	TRBJ2-7	-	TRBV10-2	TGCGCCAGCAGCCCAACTAGAAAGTGGGACTACGAGCAGTACTTC	CASSPTRKWDYEQYF
-	TRBJ1-1	-	TRBV9	TGTGCCAGCAGCACCCGACAAGCGAACACTGAAGCTTTCTTT	CASSTRQANTEAFF
-	TRBJ2-1	-	TRBV10-1	TGCGCCAGCAGTGAGAACAGCCCAGGGGAGCAGTTCTTC	CASSENSPGEQFF
-	TRBJ2-7	-	TRBV12-3/TRBV12-4	TGTGCCAGCAGTCAGGGGAGCTACGAGCAGTACTTC	CASSQGSYEQYF
-	TRBJ2-7	-	TRBV6-5	TGTGCCAGCAGTTACTCGGGCTTCAGTCGTGTCGAGCAGTACTTC	CASSYSGFSRVEQYF
-	TRBJ1-2	-	TRBV2	TGTGCCAGCAGCGAGGGGGGGCAGGGGAACTATGGCTACACCTTC	CASSEGGQGNYGYTF
-	TRBJ2-6	-	TRBV19	TGTGCCAGTAGTGATTCGTGGGACACAAGACTTTCTGGCTCTGGGGCCAACGTCCTGACTTTC	CASSDSWDTRLSGSGANVLTF
-	TRBJ2-2	-	TRBV7-2	TGTGCCAGCAGCTTCCTCAGCAGGGGTAACACCGGGGAGCTGTTTTTT	CASSFLSRGNTGELFF
-	TRBJ2-3	TRBD2	TRBV7-2	TGTGCCAGCAGCTTACTTGGTCTAGCGGGGGGGAATATAGATACGCAGTATTTT	CASSLLGLAGGNIDTQYF
-	TRBJ2-7	TRBD1	TRBV28	TGTGCCAGCAGTCCATTGGACAGGGGTAACGAGCAGTACTTC	CASSPLDRGNEQYF